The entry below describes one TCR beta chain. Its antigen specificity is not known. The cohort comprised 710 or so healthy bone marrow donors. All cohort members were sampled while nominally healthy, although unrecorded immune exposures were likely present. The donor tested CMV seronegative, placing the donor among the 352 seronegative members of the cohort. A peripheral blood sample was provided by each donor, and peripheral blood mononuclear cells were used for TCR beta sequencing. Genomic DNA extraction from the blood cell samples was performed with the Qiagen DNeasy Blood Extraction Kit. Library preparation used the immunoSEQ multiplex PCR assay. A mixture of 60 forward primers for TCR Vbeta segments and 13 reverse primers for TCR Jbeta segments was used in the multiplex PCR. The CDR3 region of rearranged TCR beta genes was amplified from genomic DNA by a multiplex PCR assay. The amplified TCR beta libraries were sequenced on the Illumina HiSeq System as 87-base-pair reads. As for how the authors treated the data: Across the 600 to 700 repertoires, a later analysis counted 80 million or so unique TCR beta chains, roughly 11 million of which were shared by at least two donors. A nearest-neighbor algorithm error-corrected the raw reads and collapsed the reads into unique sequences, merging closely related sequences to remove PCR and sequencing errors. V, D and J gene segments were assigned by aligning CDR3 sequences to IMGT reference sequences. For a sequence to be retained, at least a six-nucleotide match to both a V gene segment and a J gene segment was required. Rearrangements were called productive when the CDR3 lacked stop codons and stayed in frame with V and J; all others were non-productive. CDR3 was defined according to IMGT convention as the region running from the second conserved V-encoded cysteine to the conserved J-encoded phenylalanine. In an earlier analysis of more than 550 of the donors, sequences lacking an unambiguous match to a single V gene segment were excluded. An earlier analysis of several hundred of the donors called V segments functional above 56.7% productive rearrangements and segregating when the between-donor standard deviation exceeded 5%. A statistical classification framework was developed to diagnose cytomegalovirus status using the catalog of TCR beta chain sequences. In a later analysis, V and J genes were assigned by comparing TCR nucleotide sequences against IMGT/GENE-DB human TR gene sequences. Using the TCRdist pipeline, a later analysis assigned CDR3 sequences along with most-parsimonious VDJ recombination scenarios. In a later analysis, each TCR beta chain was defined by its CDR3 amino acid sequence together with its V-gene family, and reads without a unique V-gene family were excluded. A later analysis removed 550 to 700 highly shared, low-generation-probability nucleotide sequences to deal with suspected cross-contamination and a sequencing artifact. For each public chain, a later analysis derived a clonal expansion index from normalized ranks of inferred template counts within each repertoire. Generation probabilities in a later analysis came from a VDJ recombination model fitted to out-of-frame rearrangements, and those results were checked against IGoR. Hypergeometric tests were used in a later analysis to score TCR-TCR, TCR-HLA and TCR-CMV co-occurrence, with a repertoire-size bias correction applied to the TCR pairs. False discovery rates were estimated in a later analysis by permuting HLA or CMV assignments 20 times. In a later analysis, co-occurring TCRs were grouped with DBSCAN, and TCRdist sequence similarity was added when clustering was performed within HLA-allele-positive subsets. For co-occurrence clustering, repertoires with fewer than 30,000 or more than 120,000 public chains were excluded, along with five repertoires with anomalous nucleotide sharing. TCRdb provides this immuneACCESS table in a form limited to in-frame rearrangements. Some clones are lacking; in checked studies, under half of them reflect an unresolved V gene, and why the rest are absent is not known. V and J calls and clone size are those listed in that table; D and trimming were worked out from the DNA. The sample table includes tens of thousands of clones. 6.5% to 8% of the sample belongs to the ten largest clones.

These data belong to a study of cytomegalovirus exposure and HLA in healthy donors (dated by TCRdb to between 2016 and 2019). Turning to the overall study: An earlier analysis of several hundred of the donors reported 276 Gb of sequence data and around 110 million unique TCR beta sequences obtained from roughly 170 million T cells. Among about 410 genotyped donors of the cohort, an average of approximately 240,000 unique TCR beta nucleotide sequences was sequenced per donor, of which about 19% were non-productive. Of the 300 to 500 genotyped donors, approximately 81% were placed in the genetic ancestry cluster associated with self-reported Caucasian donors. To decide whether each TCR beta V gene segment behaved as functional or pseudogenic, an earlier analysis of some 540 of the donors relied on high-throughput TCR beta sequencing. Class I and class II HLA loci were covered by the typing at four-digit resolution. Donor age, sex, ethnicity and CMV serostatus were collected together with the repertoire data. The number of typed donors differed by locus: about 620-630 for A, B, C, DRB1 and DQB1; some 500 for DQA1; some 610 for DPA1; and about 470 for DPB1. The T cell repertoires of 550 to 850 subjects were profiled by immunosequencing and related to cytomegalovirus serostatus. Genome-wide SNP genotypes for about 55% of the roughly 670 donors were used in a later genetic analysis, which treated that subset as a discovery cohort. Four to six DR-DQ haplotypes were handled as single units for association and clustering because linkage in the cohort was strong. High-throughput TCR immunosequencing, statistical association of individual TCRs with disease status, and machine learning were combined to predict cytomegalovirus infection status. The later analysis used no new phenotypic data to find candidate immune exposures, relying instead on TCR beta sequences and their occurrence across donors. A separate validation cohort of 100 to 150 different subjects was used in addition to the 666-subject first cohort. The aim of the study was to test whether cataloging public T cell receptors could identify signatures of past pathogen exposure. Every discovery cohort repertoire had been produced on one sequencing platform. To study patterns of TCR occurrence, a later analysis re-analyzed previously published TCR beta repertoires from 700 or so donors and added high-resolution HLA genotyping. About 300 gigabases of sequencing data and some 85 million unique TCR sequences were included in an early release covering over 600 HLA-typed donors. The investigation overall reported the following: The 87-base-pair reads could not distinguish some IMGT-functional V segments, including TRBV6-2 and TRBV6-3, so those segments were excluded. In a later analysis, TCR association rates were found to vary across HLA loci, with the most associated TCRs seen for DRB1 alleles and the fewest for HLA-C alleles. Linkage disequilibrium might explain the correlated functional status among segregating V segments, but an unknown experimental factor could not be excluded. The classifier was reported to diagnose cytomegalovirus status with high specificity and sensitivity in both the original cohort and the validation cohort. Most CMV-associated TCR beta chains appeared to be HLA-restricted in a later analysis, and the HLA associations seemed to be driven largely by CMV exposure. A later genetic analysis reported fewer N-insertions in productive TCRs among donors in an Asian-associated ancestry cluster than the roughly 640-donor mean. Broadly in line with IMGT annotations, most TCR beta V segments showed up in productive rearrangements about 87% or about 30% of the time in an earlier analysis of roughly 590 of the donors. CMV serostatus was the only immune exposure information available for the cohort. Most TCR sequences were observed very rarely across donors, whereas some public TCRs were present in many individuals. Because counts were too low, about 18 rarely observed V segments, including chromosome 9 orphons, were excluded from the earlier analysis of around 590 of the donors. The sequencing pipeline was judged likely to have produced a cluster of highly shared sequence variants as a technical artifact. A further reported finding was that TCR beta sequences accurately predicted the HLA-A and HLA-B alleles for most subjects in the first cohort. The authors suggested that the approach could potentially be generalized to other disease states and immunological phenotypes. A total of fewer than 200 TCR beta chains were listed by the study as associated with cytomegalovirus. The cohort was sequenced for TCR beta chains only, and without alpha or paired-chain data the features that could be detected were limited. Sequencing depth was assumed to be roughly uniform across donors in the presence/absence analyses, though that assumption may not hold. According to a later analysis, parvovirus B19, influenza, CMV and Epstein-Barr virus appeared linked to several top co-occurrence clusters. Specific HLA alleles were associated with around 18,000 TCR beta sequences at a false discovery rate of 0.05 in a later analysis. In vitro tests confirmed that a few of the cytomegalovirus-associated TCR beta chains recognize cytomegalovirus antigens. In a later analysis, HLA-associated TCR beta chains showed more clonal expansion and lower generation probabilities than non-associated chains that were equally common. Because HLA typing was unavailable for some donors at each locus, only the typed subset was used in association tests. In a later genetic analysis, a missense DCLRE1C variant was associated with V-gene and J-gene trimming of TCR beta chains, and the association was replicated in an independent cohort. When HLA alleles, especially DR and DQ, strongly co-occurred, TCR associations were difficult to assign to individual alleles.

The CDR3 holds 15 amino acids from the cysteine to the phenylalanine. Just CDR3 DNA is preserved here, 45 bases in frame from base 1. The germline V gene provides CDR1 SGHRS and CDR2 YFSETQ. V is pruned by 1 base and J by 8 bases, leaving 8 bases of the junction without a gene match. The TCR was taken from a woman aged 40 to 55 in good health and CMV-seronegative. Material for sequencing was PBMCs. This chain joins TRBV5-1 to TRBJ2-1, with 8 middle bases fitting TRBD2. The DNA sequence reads TGCGCCAGCAGCTTGCGGGGACTAGAAGGGGATGAGCAGTTCTTC. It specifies CASSLRGLEGDEQFF. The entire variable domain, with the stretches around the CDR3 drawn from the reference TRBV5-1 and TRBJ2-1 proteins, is KAGVTQTPRYLIKTRGQQVTLSCSPISGHRSVSWYQQTPGQGLQFLFEYFSETQRNKGNFPGRFSGRQFSNSRSEMNVSTLELGDSALYLCASSLRGLEGDEQFFGPGTRLTVL.